The 29 T cell receptor beta chains listed next were all sequenced from one sample in a study of blood T cell repertoires in COVID-19. Method: immunoSEQ multiplex PCR; TCRdb's copy keeps in-frame clones and lacks some. The sample has under 130,000 clones; roughly 71% are singletons. Sequencing was performed on peripheral blood. The receptors were gathered from an older man with acute or convalescent COVID-19.

V usage is TRBV7-2 and J usage is TRBJ2-3; 8 bases agree with TRBD2. CDR1 SGHTA and CDR2 FQGNSA come from the germline V gene. The CDR3 contains 15 residues. With V trimmed by 3 bases and J by 3 bases, 5 bases remained unmatched. The chain's CDR3 is CASSFSSGGTDTQYF. CDR3 coding DNA: TGTGCCAGCAGCTTCTCCAGCGGGGGTACAGATACGCAGTATTTT.

The V call is TRBV24-1, the J call TRBJ2-1; a possible D gene is TRBD2 (6 bases). Germline lookup yields CDR1 KGHDR and CDR2 SFDVKD. V was cut by 3 bases and J by 11 bases, with 19 bases left in between. The CDR3 length is 15 residues. In DNA, the CDR3 is TGTGCCACCAGTGATCAAAGGAGGGTGGGGACCCAGCAGTTCTTC. This gives the protein CATSDQRRVGTQQFF.

The chain couples TRBV12-3 or TRBV12-4 to TRBJ1-2; tentative D call: TRBD1 (5 bases). V lost 3 bases, J lost 7 bases, and 9 bases lay in between. This CDR3 comprises 12 residues. CDR3: CASSLAGLGYTF. The CDR3 nucleotides read TGTGCCAGCAGTTTGGCAGGGCTTGGCTACACCTTC.

J is TRBJ2-7 and V is TRBV13; D might be TRBD2 (6 bases). The ends were cut back, 0 bases at V and 5 bases at J, with 11 bases in the middle. CDR3 length: 14 residues. Germline CDR1 and CDR2: PRHDT and FYEKMQ (reference sequence). The CDR3 sequence is CASSLGGLGHEQYF. In DNA, the CDR3 is TGTGCCAGCAGCTTAGGGGGACTCGGCCACGAGCAGTACTTC.

The rearrangement uses TRBV19 and TRBJ2-7, with 8 bases lining up with TRBD2. CDR1 is LNHDA, CDR2 SQIVND, per germline (reference sequence). The CDR3 runs to 16 residues. The ends lost 3 bases at V and 3 bases at J; junction bases unmatched: 10. DNA for the CDR3: TGTGCCAGTAGTATGTCGGCGGGAGGCTCGCTCTACGAGCAGTACTTC. Protein product: CASSMSAGGSLYEQYF. The full variable domain, its missing parts supplied by reference TRBV19 and TRBJ2-7, is DGGITQSPKYLFRKEGQNVTLSCEQNLNHDAMYWYRQDPGQGLRLIYYSQIVNDFQKGDIAEGYSVSREKKESFPLTVTSAQKNPTAFYLCASSMSAGGSLYEQYFGPGTRLTVT.

The J gene is TRBJ2-7, the V gene TRBV18; 7 positions agree with TRBD2. The CDR3 length is 14 residues. Trimming at V came to 3 bases and at J to 7 bases, leaving 9 bases not matched to a gene. Germline CDR1 is KGHSH and CDR2 is LQKENI. In nucleotides, the CDR3 is TGTGCCAGCTCACCGGGACTACAGCAGGGAGAGCAGTACTTC. It codes for CASSPGLQQGEQYF.

This clone was seen only a few times. The chain combines TRBV19 with TRBJ2-2, with D perhaps TRBD2 (6 bases). Trimming left V 5 bases short and J 4 bases short, with 14 bases between. The CDR3 runs to 15 residues. Germline values: CDR1 LNHDA, CDR2 SQIVND (reference sequence). The CDR3: CASSSLAGPTGELFF. CDR3 nucleotide sequence: TGTGCCAGTAGTTCCCTTGCGGGGCCCACCGGGGAGCTGTTTTTT.

This sequence joins TRBV25-1 and TRBJ2-1, with D perhaps TRBD2 (5 bases). The CDR3 loop spans 11 amino acids. Germline loops: CDR1 MGHDK, CDR2 SYGVNS. V lost 5 bases and J lost 6, with 5 bases in between. The chain's CDR3 is CASSLANEQFF. DNA of the CDR3: TGTGCCAGCAGTCTAGCCAATGAGCAGTTCTTC.

The chain carries TRBV27 and TRBJ2-1; the match to TRBD2 covers 9 bases. J was trimmed by 5 bases and V by 4 bases; bases with no gene match: 6. CDR1 and CDR2 (germline): MNHEY, SMNVEV (reference sequence). The CDR3 runs 15 residues. CDR3 residues: CASSYWLAGNNEQFF. The CDR3 nucleotides are TGTGCCAGCAGTTATTGGCTAGCGGGAAACAATGAGCAGTTCTTC.

The chain links TRBV28 to TRBJ2-7, with D possibly TRBD2 on 6 matching bases. Germline assignment: CDR1 MDHEN and CDR2 SYDVKM. The CDR3 totals 15 residues. Trimming left V 7 bases short and J 5 bases short, with 21 bases between. CDR3 sequence (DNA): TGTGCCAGCACTGGGGTCCGGGGAGGTGTCCACGAGCAGTACTTC. Translation: CASTGVRGGVHEQYF. The full variable domain, completed using reference TRBV28 and TRBJ2-7, is DVKVTQSSRYLVKRTGEKVFLECVQDMDHENMFWYRQDPGLGLRLIYFSYDVKMKEKGDIPEGYSVSREKKERFSLILESASTNQTSMYLCASTGVRGGVHEQYFGPGTRLTVT.

The chain carries TRBV29-1 and TRBJ2-1, with 8 bases that match TRBD2. Germline assignment: CDR1 SQVTM and CDR2 ANQGSEA. This CDR3 is 14 amino acids long. Losses at the gene ends were 6 bases for V and 9 bases for J; bases not matched to a gene: 13. The CDR3 DNA sequence: TGCAGCGTCGGAGGGAGCGGGAGAACCAGTGAGCAGTTCTTC. Protein product: CSVGGSGRTSEQFF.

The V gene is TRBV3-1 (or the pseudogene TRBV3-2), the J gene TRBJ1-1; perhaps TRBD1 as D (5 bases). The germline V and J ends were trimmed by 3 bases and 4 bases, with 9 bases remaining between them. The CDR3 runs to 13 residues. The germline V gene encodes CDR1 LGHDT and CDR2 YNNKEL (reference sequence). CDR3: CASSQLDSTEAFF. Here the CDR3 DNA reads TGTGCCAGCAGCCAGTTAGACAGCACTGAAGCTTTCTTT.

The rearrangement links TRBV5-1 to TRBJ1-5; D perhaps matches TRBD1 (5 bases). Germline assignment: CDR1 SGHRS and CDR2 YFSETQ. The CDR3 is made up of 14 amino acids. With 5 bases removed from V and 4 bases from J, the gap between germline ends came to 13 bases. CDR3 amino acids: CASRPGTANQPQHF. The CDR3 DNA is TGCGCCAGCAGGCCCGGGACTGCTAATCAGCCCCAGCATTTT.

CDR3 sequence: CASSLGGGGEQYF. The CDR3 nucleotides are TGTGCCAGCAGCTTAGGCGGCGGGGGCGAGCAGTACTTC. The chain links TRBV7-6 to TRBJ2-7; 7 bases fit TRBD2. The CDR3 runs 13 residues. J lost 6 bases, V lost 1 base, and 3 bases had no gene match. CDR1 is SGHVS and CDR2 is FNYEAQ in the germline V gene.

The chain carries TRBV5-4 and TRBJ2-2, with TRBD2 matching 10 bases. The CDR3 is 18 amino acids. V trimming: 2 bases; J trimming: 1 base; junction bases outside the gene matches: 8. Germline assignment: CDR1 SGHNT and CDR2 YYREEE (reference sequence). The CDR3 loop reads CASSFGLAGDKNTGELFF. As DNA, the CDR3 is TGTGCCAGCAGCTTTGGTCTAGCGGGAGACAAGAACACCGGGGAGCTGTTTTTT.

On this clone: The sample contains more than one DNA sequence encoding this CDR3. The CDR3: CAWSRGTGGHNEQFF. The CDR3 DNA sequence: TGTGCCTGGAGTCGGGGGACAGGGGGCCACAATGAGCAGTTCTTC. The chain uses TRBV30 and TRBJ2-1; 12 bases match TRBD1. The CDR3 is 15 amino acids. Germline V gene sequence: CDR1 GTSNPN, CDR2 SVGIG (reference sequence). Trimming took 2 bases from V and 5 from J; bases not matched to a gene: 4.

This clone was counted ten times or more. This chain links TRBV19 with TRBJ1-5; TRBD1 agrees at 8 bases. The CDR3 loop spans 15 amino acids. J gave up 4 bases and V 6 bases, and 8 bases lay outside the gene matches. CDR1 is LNHDA, CDR2 SQIVND, per germline (reference sequence). In DNA form, the CDR3 reads TGTGCCAGTAGGTCATTTGACAGGGGTAATCAGCCCCAGCATTTT. It specifies CASRSFDRGNQPQHF. The entire variable domain, with the rest obtained from reference TRBV19 and TRBJ1-5, is as follows: DGGITQSPKYLFRKEGQNVTLSCEQNLNHDAMYWYRQDPGQGLRLIYYSQIVNDFQKGDIAEGYSVSREKKESFPLTVTSAQKNPTAFYLCASRSFDRGNQPQHFGDGTRLSIL.

Here the CDR3 reads CASSDSISGRLYEQYF. CDR3 nucleotides: TGTGCCAGCAGTGATAGCATTAGCGGGAGGCTCTACGAGCAGTACTTC. V gene TRBV25-1 combines with J gene TRBJ2-7, with 10 nucleotides matching TRBD2. The junction had 8 bases not matched to a gene; V was cut back by 3 bases and J by 3 bases. The CDR3 is made up of 16 amino acids. Germline V gene lookup returns CDR1 MGHDK and CDR2 SYGVNS.

The CDR3 spells CASSARTHTDTQYF. The DNA of the CDR3 is TGTGCCAGCAGCGCGAGGACACACACAGATACGCAGTATTTT. The chain uses TRBV5-8 and TRBJ2-3; the D gene is possibly TRBD1 (5 bases). The germline gives CDR1 SGHTS, CDR2 YDEGEE. CDR3 length: 14 residues. Trimming removed 4 bases from V and 2 bases from J, with 11 bases in between.

The chain uses TRBV28 and TRBJ1-3; D gene unclear. With 3 bases removed from V and 2 bases from J, the gap between germline ends came to 11 bases. Germline V CDR1 and CDR2: MDHEN, SYDVKM. CDR3 length: 15 amino acids. CDR3 bases: TGTGCCAGCAGTTTTCGATACAGAACTGGAAACACCATATATTTT. It specifies CASSFRYRTGNTIYF.

This clone has at least ten counts. The chain is built from TRBV6-5 and TRBJ1-2; 8 nucleotides line up with TRBD1. The CDR3 sequence is 14 residues long. Germline CDR1 and CDR2: MNHEY and SVGAGI. Losses at the gene ends were 7 bases for V and 8 bases for J; bases not matched to a gene: 12. CDR3 region: CASTPQGGKWGYTF. As DNA, the CDR3 is TGTGCCAGCACGCCACAGGGGGGGAAATGGGGCTACACCTTC.

This clone has just one count. V usage is TRBV29-1 and J usage is TRBJ2-3; no reliable D call. Between the trimmed V and J ends, which lost 3 bases and 9 bases, there was a span of 13 bases. Germline V gives CDR1 SQVTM, CDR2 ANQGSEA. The CDR3 covers 12 residues. The DNA for the CDR3 is TGCAGCGTTGACGCCCGGAGTAGGACGCAGTATTTT. Its protein product is CSVDARSRTQYF.

The chain employs TRBV9 and TRBJ2-7, with 9 bases matching TRBD2. Germline V gives CDR1 SGDLS, CDR2 YYNGEE. This CDR3 is built from 14 residues. The J segment lost 4 bases and the V segment lost 4 bases, leaving 6 bases of the junction unmatched. Here the CDR3 DNA reads TGTGCCAGCAGCCCAACTAGCGGGTTTTACGAGCAGTACTTC. Amino acid sequence: CASSPTSGFYEQYF.

The chain combines TRBV28 with TRBJ2-1; 9 nucleotides align to TRBD2. Trimming at V came to 4 bases and at J to 9 bases, leaving 13 bases not matched to a gene. Germline V gene lookup returns CDR1 MDHEN and CDR2 SYDVKM. CDR3 length equals 16 residues. This chain's CDR3 is CASSSQGLAGDVEQFF. The CDR3 DNA is TGTGCCAGCAGTTCCCAGGGGTTAGCGGGAGATGTTGAGCAGTTCTTC.

The V gene is TRBV3-1 (or the pseudogene TRBV3-2), the J gene TRBJ1-6; D unclear. The germline CDR1 and CDR2 sequences are LGHDT and YNNKEL (reference sequence). The CDR3 has 14 amino acids. The germline V and J ends were trimmed by 4 bases and 6 bases, with 10 bases remaining between them. The CDR3 loop is CASSLPTVNSPLHF. The CDR3 nucleotides are TGTGCCAGCAGCCTGCCCACAGTTAATTCACCCCTCCACTTT.

There are a few counts of this clone. The chain joins TRBV7-6 to TRBJ2-6; 10 nucleotides match TRBD1. Germline-derived CDR1 and CDR2 are SGHVS and FNYEAQ. V trimming: 5 bases; J trimming: 1 base; junction bases outside the gene matches: 5. The CDR3 length is 17 residues. CDR3 protein: CASSPDRGLSGANVLTF. DNA for the CDR3: TGTGCCAGCAGCCCGGACAGGGGGTTATCTGGGGCCAACGTCCTGACTTTC.

This clone has a handful of counts. The chain recombines TRBV19 with TRBJ2-5, with 7 positions matching TRBD1. This CDR3 contains 15 residues. Germline V gene lookup returns CDR1 LNHDA and CDR2 SQIVND (reference sequence). Trimming cost V 6 bases and J 1 base; bases outside gene matches: 8. The DNA for the CDR3 is TGTGCCAGTAGCGACAGAGGGGGCACCCAAGAGACCCAGTACTTC. It specifies CASSDRGGTQETQYF. Combining the CDR3 with reference TRBV19 and TRBJ2-5 gives the whole variable domain DGGITQSPKYLFRKEGQNVTLSCEQNLNHDAMYWYRQDPGQGLRLIYYSQIVNDFQKGDIAEGYSVSREKKESFPLTVTSAQKNPTAFYLCASSDRGGTQETQYFGPGTRLLVL.

The chain couples TRBV28 to TRBJ2-7; 7 bases map to TRBD2. J lost 4 bases, V lost 2 bases, and 8 bases had no gene match. The germline V gene encodes CDR1 MDHEN and CDR2 SYDVKM. This CDR3 has 15 amino acids. In DNA form, the CDR3 reads TGTGCCAGCAGTTTAATGGCTAGCGGAAAATACGAGCAGTACTTC. Translated: CASSLMASGKYEQYF.

A few counts support this clone. The genes are TRBV19 and TRBJ2-1; 8 bases align to TRBD2. The junction had 7 bases not matched to a gene; V was cut back by 8 bases and J by 1 base. CDR3 length: 15 residues. Germline V gene data show CDR1 as LNHDA and CDR2 as SQIVND (reference sequence). This CDR3 is CASRQAGVSYNEQFF. The DNA for the CDR3 is TGTGCCAGTCGCCAAGCGGGAGTATCCTACAATGAGCAGTTCTTC.